This T cell receptor (beta chain) was sequenced during a study of blood T cells in healthy people across ages. A remark on this clonotype: Its target is not known.

The authors isolated at least 6.5 million PBMCs per sample. The amount of total RNA extracted per sample was at least 5 micrograms. The second PCR ran roughly 6 to 11 cycles with a sample-barcoded 5' primer and J-beta primers. A template-switch adaptor that had 12 random nucleotides put a tag on each cDNA molecule. TCRdb ran MiXCR on the 5' RACE reads and lists one entry per CDR3 protein. The profile shows about 1.8 million distinct CDR3 sequences, around 48% of them singletons. The study, taken as a whole, reports: Long-lived donors carried more naive CD4+ cells and greater diversity than aged donors.

The clonotype was recovered from a woman aged 40 to 50 in good health. The sequencing input was blood.

For the CDR3, the DNA is TGTGCCAGCAGTTTAGAGGGGGTGAAGGAGGTGCAGTACTTC. Amino acid sequence: CASSLEGVKEVQYF. The genes are TRBV12-3 or TRBV12-4 and TRBJ2-7; tentatively, D is TRBD1 (6 bases). This CDR3 is built from 14 residues. V dropped 1 base and J dropped 9 bases, with 16 bases sitting between them.